Reported below is one T cell receptor (beta chain). What it binds is unknown. The CDR3 has 13 amino acids. V lost 4 bases, J lost 6 bases, and 0 bases stayed unmatched. The data were obtained in a study of vaccination and CD4 T cells after COVID-19. The study's findings and limits: In convalescent patients, 304 of 307 vaccine-specific clones were mono-reactive for SARS-CoV-2 spike.

Described treatment: roughly 11-day PBMC culture with coronavirus spike peptide pools or control peptides (ViraFEST assay). ViraFEST used peptide pools to expand antigen-specific T cells, then sequenced TCRs. The assay that was used to sequence DNA from cultured CD4+ T cells was the Oncomine TCR Beta short-read assay. The genomic DNA was obtained from cultured CD4+ T cells by extraction with the QIAamp micro DNA kit. A single record per CDR3 protein comes from TCRdb applying MiXCR to the PCR reads. The sample lists about 11,000 distinct CDR3 sequences, 45% to 60% seen once, with about a fifth in the top ten.

The source is a human donor who had recovered from COVID-19. What was sequenced was CD4+ T cells from blood, cultured in vitro. The V call is TRBV12-3 or TRBV12-4, the J call TRBJ2-2; 9 nucleotides line up with TRBD1. DNA of the CDR3: TGTGCCAGCAGTTGGACAGGGGCCGGGGAGCTGTTTTTT. Translating it yields CASSWTGAGELFF.